The 7 T cell receptor beta chains below all came from one sample that was sequenced in a study of cytomegalovirus exposure and HLA in healthy donors (dated by TCRdb to between 2016 and 2019). The library was obtained by the immunoSEQ multiplex PCR assay. For the multiplex PCR, a mixture combining 60 forward primers for TCR Vbeta segments and 13 reverse primers for TCR Jbeta segments was used. What TCRdb holds here is the immuneACCESS table cut down to in-frame rearrangements. Part of the clones is not present; checked against another copy, under half of the missing clones reflect an unresolved V gene, and the others are unexplained. The sample data list roughly 140,000 clones, and around 85% of these were observed just once. Roughly 4% of the sample lies in the top ten. Sequenced input: PBMCs. The receptor set was obtained from a middle-aged man in good health and CMV-seropositive.

The rearrangement uses TRBV13 and TRBJ1-1; weak D call: TRBD1 (6 bases). There are 13 residues in the CDR3. The germline CDR1 and CDR2 sequences are PRHDT and FYEKMQ (reference sequence). Trimming took off 4 bases at V and 4 bases at J, with 10 bases between the two ends. CDR3 loop: CASSSRGSTEAFF. CDR3 sequence (DNA): TGTGCCAGCAGCTCCAGGGGAAGCACTGAAGCTTTCTTT.

In its sample, this clone was seen once. The rearrangement links TRBV7-3 to TRBJ1-6; 7 bases agree with TRBD1. V trimming: 0 bases; J trimming: 6 bases; junction bases outside the gene matches: 2. Germline CDR1 is SGHTA and CDR2 is FQGTGA. The CDR3 is made up of 15 amino acids. This CDR3 is CASSLTGGSNSPLHF. CDR3 coding DNA: TGTGCCAGCAGCTTAACAGGGGGCAGTAATTCACCCCTCCACTTT.

The J gene is TRBJ2-3, the V gene TRBV5-6; D is ambiguous. The CDR3 has 14 amino acids. The germline V gene has CDR1 SGHDT and CDR2 YYEEEE. V was shortened by 0 bases and J by 1 base, with 6 bases between the two germline ends. The CDR3 sequence: CASSLGSRTDTQYF. The CDR3 DNA is TGTGCCAGCAGCTTGGGGAGTCGCACAGATACGCAGTATTTT.

The chain uses TRBV4-1 and TRBJ2-2; D unclear. The germline V gene encodes CDR1 MGHRA and CDR2 YSYEKL. The CDR3 covers 13 residues. The V end was cut by 5 bases, the J end by 6 bases, with 10 bases between. CDR3 coding DNA: TGCGCCAGCAGCGCATGGTCGGCCGGGGAGCTGTTTTTT. Protein sequence: CASSAWSAGELFF.

The gene calls are TRBV14 and TRBJ2-3, with TRBD2 matching over 13 bases. J gave up 6 bases and V 5 bases, and 8 bases lay outside the gene matches. The germline gives CDR1 SGHDN, CDR2 FVKESK. This CDR3 spans 16 amino acids. For the CDR3, the DNA is TGTGCCAGCAGCGATCGACTAGCGGGAGGTTTGGATACGCAGTATTTT. The encoded protein is CASSDRLAGGLDTQYF.

The V gene is TRBV11-3, the J gene TRBJ2-5; 8 nucleotides align to TRBD2. Germline V gives CDR1 SGHNT, CDR2 YENEEA. The CDR3 contains 16 residues. Unmatched junction bases numbered 11, after V lost 4 bases and J lost 4 bases. The CDR3: CASSSVVSGGRETQYF. In DNA form, the CDR3 reads TGTGCCAGCAGCTCAGTAGTCAGCGGGGGACGAGAGACCCAGTACTTC.

The chain employs TRBV11-2 and TRBJ2-3, with D perhaps matching TRBD2 (7 bases). CDR1 is SGHAT, CDR2 FQNNGV, per germline. This CDR3 has 14 residues. Trimming took off 4 bases at V and 6 bases at J, with 14 bases between the two ends. The CDR3 spells CASSWSRGADTQYF. The CDR3 bases are TGTGCCAGCAGCTGGAGTCGGGGGGCGGATACGCAGTATTTT.